This TCR beta chain was recorded in a study of cytomegalovirus exposure and HLA in healthy donors. About the research overall: Early on, a data release was issued that held tens of millions of unique TCRs from HLA-typed donors.

The junction had 6 bases not matched to a gene; V was cut back by 2 bases and J by 4 bases. Germline values: CDR1 SGHVS, CDR2 FNYEAQ. There are 17 residues in the CDR3. Each of the donors was a healthy bone marrow donor. The PCR had 60 Vbeta and 13 Jbeta primers. Produced via immunoSEQ multiplex PCR; TCRdb's table is partial and in-frame only. The table lists approximately 140,000 clones, more than 70% of them singletons, with 4.9% in the top ten. This rearrangement joins TRBV7-6 to TRBJ2-2; the match to TRBD2 covers 11 bases. This sequence originates from a woman aged 45-59 years in good health and CMV-seronegative. The sequencing input was PBMCs. CDR3 region: CASSLKLAGDLTGELFF. The CDR3 bases are TGTGCCAGCAGCTTAAAACTAGCGGGGGACCTCACCGGGGAGCTGTTTTTT.